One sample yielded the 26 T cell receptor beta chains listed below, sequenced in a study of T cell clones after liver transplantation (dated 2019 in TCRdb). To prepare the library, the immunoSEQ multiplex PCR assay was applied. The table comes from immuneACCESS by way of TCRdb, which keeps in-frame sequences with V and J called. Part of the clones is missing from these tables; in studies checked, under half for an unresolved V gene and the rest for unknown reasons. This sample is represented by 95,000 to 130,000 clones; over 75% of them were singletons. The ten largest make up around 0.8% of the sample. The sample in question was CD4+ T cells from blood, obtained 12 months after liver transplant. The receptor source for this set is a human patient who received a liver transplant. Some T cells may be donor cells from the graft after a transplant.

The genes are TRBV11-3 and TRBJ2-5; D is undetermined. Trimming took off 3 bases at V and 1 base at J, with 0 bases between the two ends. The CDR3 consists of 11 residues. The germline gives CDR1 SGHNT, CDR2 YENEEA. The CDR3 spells CASSFQETQYF. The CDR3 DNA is TGTGCCAGCAGCTTCCAAGAGACCCAGTACTTC.

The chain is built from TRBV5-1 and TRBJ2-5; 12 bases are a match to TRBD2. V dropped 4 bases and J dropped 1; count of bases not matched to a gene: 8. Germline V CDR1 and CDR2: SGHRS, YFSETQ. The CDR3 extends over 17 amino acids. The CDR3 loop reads CASSTGTSGLLQETQYF. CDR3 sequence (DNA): TGCGCCAGCAGCACGGGGACTAGCGGGCTCCTCCAAGAGACCCAGTACTTC.

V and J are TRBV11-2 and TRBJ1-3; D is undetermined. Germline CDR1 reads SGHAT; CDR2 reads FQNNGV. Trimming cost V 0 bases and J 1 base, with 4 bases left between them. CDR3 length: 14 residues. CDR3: CASSLEGSGNTIYF. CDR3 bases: TGTGCCAGCAGCTTAGAAGGGTCTGGAAACACCATATATTTT.

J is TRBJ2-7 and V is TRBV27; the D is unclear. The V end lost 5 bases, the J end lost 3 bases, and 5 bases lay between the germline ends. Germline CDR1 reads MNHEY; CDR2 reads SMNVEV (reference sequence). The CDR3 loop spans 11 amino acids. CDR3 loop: CASSHNYEQYF. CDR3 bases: TGTGCCAGCAGTCATAACTACGAGCAGTACTTC.

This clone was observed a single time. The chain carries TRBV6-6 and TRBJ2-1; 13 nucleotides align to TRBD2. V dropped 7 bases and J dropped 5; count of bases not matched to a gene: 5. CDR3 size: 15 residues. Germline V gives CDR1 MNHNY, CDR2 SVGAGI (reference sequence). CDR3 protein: CASTRGTSGNNEQFF. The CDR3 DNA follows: TGTGCCAGCACCCGGGGGACTAGCGGGAACAATGAGCAGTTCTTC.

CDR3 sequence reads: CASSPVGVSGQETQYF. DNA of the CDR3: TGTGCCAGCAGCCCCGTAGGGGTTAGCGGGCAAGAGACCCAGTACTTC. The chain carries TRBV28 and TRBJ2-5, with TRBD2 identical over 7 bases. CDR1 is MDHEN and CDR2 is SYDVKM in the germline V gene. The CDR3 length is 16 residues. Losses at the gene ends were 6 bases for V and 2 bases for J; bases not matched to a gene: 12.

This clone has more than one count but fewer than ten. In DNA, the CDR3 is TGTGCCAGCAGTGACGGGGGACAAAAGCAGTTCTTC. This sequence encodes CASSDGGQKQFF. V is TRBV6-4 and J is TRBJ2-1, with a possible D match to TRBD1 (6 bases). Germline loops: CDR1 MRHNA, CDR2 SNTAGT. The CDR3 has 12 residues. Deletions cut 2 bases from V and 11 bases from J, with 10 bases between.

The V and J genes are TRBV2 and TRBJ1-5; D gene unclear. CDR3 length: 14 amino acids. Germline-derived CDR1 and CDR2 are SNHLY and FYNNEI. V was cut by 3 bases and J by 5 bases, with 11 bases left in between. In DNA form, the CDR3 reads TGTGCCAGCAGTGACGGCGGCAGCTATCAGCCCCAGCATTTT. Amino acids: CASSDGGSYQPQHF. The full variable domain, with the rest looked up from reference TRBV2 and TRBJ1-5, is EPEVTQTPSHQVTQMGQEVILRCVPISNHLYFYWYRQILGQKVEFLVSFYNNEISEKSEIFDDQFSVERPDGSNFTLKIRSTKLEDSAMYFCASSDGGSYQPQHFGDGTRLSIL.

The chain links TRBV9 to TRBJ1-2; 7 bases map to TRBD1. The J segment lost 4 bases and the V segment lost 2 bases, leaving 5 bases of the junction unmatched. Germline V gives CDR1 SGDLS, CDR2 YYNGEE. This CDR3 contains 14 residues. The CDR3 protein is CASSVDRASYGYTF. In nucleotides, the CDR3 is TGTGCCAGCAGCGTCGACAGGGCCAGCTATGGCTACACCTTC.

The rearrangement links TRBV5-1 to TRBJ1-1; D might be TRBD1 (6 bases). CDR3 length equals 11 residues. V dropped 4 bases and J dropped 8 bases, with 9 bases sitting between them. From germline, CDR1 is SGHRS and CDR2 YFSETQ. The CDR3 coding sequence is TGCGCCAGCAGCCTAAGGGGGGAAGCTTTCTTT. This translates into CASSLRGEAFF.

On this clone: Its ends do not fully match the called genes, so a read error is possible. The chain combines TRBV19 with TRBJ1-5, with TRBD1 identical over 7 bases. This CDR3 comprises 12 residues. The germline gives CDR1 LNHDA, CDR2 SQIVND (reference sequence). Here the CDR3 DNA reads TGTGCCAGTAGTAGGATGGACAGGCCCCCGCATTTT. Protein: CASSRMDRPPHF.

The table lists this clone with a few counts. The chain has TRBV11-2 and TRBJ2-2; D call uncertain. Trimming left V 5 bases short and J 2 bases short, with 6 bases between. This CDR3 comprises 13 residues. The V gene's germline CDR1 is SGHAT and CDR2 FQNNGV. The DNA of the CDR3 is TGTGCCAGCAGCCCCTCAAACACCGGGGAGCTGTTTTTT. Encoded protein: CASSPSNTGELFF.

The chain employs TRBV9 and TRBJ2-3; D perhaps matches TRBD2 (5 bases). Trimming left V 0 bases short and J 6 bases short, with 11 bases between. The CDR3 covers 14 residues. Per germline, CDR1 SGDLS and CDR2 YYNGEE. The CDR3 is CASSVVSGSDTQYF. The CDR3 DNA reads TGTGCCAGCAGCGTAGTCTCGGGATCCGATACGCAGTATTTT.

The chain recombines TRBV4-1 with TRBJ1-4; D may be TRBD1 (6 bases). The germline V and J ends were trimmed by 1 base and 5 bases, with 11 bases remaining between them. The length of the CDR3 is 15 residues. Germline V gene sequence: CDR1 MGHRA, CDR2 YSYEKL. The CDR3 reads CASSQGGQGNEKLFF. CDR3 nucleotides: TGCGCCAGCAGCCAAGGGGGGCAGGGAAATGAAAAACTGTTTTTT.

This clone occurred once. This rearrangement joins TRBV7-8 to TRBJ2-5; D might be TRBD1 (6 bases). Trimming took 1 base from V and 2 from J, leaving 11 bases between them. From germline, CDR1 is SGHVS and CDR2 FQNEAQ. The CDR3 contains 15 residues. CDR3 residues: CASSLGQELQETQYF. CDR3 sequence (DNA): TGTGCCAGCAGCTTAGGACAGGAATTGCAAGAGACCCAGTACTTC.

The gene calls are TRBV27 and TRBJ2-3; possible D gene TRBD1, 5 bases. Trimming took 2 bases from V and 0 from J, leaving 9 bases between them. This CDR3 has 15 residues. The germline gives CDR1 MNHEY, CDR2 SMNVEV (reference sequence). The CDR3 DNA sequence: TGTGCCAGCAGTTTAAGGTACAGGAGCACAGATACGCAGTATTTT. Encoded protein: CASSLRYRSTDTQYF.

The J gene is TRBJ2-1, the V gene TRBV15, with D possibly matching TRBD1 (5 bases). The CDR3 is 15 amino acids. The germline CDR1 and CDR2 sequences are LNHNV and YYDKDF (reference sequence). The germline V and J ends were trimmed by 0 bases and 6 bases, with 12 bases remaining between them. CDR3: CATSRDLGQPNEQFF. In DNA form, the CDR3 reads TGTGCCACCAGCAGAGACCTTGGACAACCCAATGAGCAGTTCTTC.

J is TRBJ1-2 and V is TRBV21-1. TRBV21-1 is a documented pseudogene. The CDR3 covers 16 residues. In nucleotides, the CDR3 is TGTGCCAGCAGCAAAGACCCGAAAGGGGGGGGCTATGGCTACACCTTC. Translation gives CASSKDPKGGGYGYTF.

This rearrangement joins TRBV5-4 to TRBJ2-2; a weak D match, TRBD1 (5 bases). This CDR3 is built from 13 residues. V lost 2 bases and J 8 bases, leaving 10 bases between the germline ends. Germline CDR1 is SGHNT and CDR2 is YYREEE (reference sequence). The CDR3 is CASSFRRAGELFF. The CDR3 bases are TGTGCCAGCAGCTTCCGCAGGGCTGGGGAGCTGTTTTTT.

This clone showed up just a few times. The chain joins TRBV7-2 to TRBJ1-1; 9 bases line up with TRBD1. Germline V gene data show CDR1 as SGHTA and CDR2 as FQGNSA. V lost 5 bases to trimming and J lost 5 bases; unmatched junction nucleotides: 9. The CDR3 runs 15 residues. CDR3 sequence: CASSIDRGYNTEAFF. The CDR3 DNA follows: TGTGCCAGCAGCATTGACAGGGGGTATAATACTGAAGCTTTCTTT.

The CDR3 nucleotides read TGTGCCAGCAGCTTACCGGGGAACACTGAAGCTTTCTTT. It codes for CASSLPGNTEAFF. The chain couples TRBV11-2 to TRBJ1-1; D uncertain. Looked up from germline, CDR1 is SGHAT and CDR2 is FQNNGV. Trimming left V 2 bases short and J 1 base short, with 5 bases between. The length of the CDR3 is 13 residues.

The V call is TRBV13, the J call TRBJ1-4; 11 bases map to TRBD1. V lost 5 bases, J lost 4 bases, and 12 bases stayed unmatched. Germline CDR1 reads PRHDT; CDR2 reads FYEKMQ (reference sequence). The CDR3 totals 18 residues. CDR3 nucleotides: TGTGCCAGCAGCGGCGGGACAGGGGGGACGAGTGGTAATGAAAAACTGTTTTTT. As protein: CASSGGTGGTSGNEKLFF.

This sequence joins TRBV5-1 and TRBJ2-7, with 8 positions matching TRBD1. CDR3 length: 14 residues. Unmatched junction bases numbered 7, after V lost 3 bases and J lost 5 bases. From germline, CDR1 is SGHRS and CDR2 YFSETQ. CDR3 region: CASSSGQVNDEQYF. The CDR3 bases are TGCGCCAGCAGCTCGGGACAGGTAAACGACGAGCAGTACTTC.

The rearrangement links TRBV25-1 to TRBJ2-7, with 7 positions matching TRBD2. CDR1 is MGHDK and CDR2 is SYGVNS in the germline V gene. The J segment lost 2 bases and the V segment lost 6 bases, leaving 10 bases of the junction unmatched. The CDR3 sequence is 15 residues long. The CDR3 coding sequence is TGTGCCAGCAGCGTGGGGGGGACCCTTCCCTACGAGCAGTACTTC. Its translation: CASSVGGTLPYEQYF.

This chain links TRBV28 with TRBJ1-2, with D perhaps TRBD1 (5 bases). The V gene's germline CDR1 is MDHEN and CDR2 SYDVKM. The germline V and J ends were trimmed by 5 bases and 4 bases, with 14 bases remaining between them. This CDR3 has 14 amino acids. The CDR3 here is CASSSGTVFYGYTF. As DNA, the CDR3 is TGTGCCAGCAGTAGCGGGACGGTATTCTATGGCTACACCTTC.

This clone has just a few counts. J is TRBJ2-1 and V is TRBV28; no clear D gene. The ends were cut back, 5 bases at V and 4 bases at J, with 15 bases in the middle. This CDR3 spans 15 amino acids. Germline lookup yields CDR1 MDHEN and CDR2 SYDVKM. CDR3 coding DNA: TGTGCCAGCAGTCTCCCGACTGGTCAGTACAATGAGCAGTTCTTC. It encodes CASSLPTGQYNEQFF.